The clone carrying this T cell receptor beta chain was observed a handful of times. The sample comes from a study of T cells in Graves' hyperthyroidism and ophthalmopathy. About the study: Blood from the periphery was taken at initial diagnosis, before any treatment.

Germline CDR1 and CDR2: LNHDA and SQIVND (reference sequence). Between the trimmed V and J ends, which lost 0 bases and 1 base, there was a span of 9 bases. The CDR3 length is 15 residues. Inclusion characteristics of ophthalmopathy patients comprised a Clinical Activity Score of at least 3, a NOSPECS grade of at least 4, and duration under 3 months. Investigators excluded patients with uncontrolled infection, other autoimmune disease, pregnancy or lactation. Clinical symptoms, serum thyroxine, TRAb, thyroid ultrasound and orbital computed tomography informed diagnoses. RNA transcripts yielded amplified TCR beta CDR3 regions. Primed by the HTBI set, a first-round RT-PCR was run on the TCR CDR3. From the multiplex PCR reads, TCRdb called clonotypes with MiXCR, one entry per CDR3 protein. Seen here are about 300,000 distinct CDR3 sequences, approximately 18% observed once, and the top ten hold under 40%.

The sample consisted of blood. The sequence was obtained from a man over 45 with Graves' ophthalmopathy. The genes are TRBV19 and TRBJ2-5; D ambiguous. The CDR3: CASSIEGRVQETQYF. CDR3 sequence (DNA): TGTGCCAGTAGTATAGAGGGCCGTGTCCAAGAGACCCAGTACTTC. Looking up the rest from reference TRBV19 and TRBJ2-5 gives the full variable domain: DGGITQSPKYLFRKEGQNVTLSCEQNLNHDAMYWYRQDPGQGLRLIYYSQIVNDFQKGDIAEGYSVSREKKESFPLTVTSAQKNPTAFYLCASSIEGRVQETQYFGPGTRLLVL.